This paragraph reports one T cell receptor (beta chain). Its antigen remains unidentified. Sample-barcoded 5' priming and a J-beta primer mix drove a second PCR of about 6 to 11 cycles. MiXCR, applied by TCRdb to the 5' RACE reads, yields one record per CDR3 protein. The profile shows around 1,000,000 distinct CDR3 sequences, roughly 24% of them singletons. The data stem from a study of blood T cells in healthy people across ages. Total RNA was extracted at no less than 5.5 micrograms per sample. The CDR3 contains 19 residues. Trimming took off 6 bases at V and 3 bases at J, with 24 bases between the two ends. Looked up from germline, CDR1 is SGHVS and CDR2 is FNYEAQ. Study results and limitations: PBMCs were not sorted, which prevented a conclusive comparison of naive versus antigen-experienced cells.

The same specimen was also included in a second study, on T cells of mothers and their children.

Sequencing used blood. The receptor comes from a girl aged 2 to 9 in good health. The V and J genes are TRBV7-6 and TRBJ2-6; tentative D call: TRBD1 (6 bases). The CDR3, as DNA: TGTGCCAGCAGTGCCGGTGGGGGCGCGCCAATGATTGGGGCCAACGTCCTGACTTTC. Translated, it gives CASSAGGGAPMIGANVLTF.